This note documents a single T cell receptor (beta chain) sequence. This record comes from a study of blood T cell repertoires in COVID-19. The CDR3 consists of 15 residues. Germline V gene sequence: CDR1 SGHTA, CDR2 FQGNSA. V was pared by 2 bases and J by 4 bases, with 12 bases between. Only in-frame clones appear in the TCRdb table, and some are missing; sequencing was by immunoSEQ multiplex PCR. Of 300,000 or so clones in the sample, around 88% were seen once. This TCR came from a woman between 45 and 65 years old with acute or convalescent COVID-19. V and J are TRBV7-2 and TRBJ2-1; maybe TRBD2 (6 bases). The sequenced material came from peripheral blood. The CDR3 spells CASSLSSAGYNEQFF. For the CDR3, the DNA is TGTGCCAGCAGCTTATCGTCTGCGGGGTACAATGAGCAGTTCTTC.